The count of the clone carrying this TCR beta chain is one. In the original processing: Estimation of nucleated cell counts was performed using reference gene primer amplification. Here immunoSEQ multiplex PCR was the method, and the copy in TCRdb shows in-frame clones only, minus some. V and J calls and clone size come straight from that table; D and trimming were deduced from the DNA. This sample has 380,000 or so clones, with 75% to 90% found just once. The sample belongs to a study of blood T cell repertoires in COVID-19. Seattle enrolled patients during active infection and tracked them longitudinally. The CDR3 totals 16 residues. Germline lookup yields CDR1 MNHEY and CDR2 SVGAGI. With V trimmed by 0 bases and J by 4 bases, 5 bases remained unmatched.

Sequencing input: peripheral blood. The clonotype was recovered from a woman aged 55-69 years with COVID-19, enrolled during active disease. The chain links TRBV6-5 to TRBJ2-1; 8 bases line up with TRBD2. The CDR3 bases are TGTGCCAGCAGTTACTCACCAGCGGGGGCTTACAATGAGCAGTTCTTC. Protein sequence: CASSYSPAGAYNEQFF.